A selection of T cell receptor beta chains follows, all from one sample in a study of CD8 T cells in Susac syndrome. MiXCR was run by TCRdb on the immunoSEQ multiplex PCR reads, yielding one entry per CDR3 protein. The sample includes approximately 170,000 distinct CDR3 sequences, 94% of them seen just once. Sequenced material: CD4+ T cells from PBMCs. The receptor set was obtained from a human donor with multiple sclerosis. Both conserved end residues are part of each CDR3.

v_call cdr3_aa
TRBV28 CASRGTGFADTEAFF
TRBV19 CASSRDGTYEQYF
TRBV19 CASNGDRGRREQYF
TRBV29-1 CSVTTGPETQYF
TRBV28 CASSSTSAVAGGNEQFF
TRBV7-2 CASSLVGGTVIYGYTF
TRBV12-3/TRBV12-4 CASSSRDLETQYF
TRBV7-2 CASSKQGIHEQFF
TRBV23-1 CASSRKNREEQFF
TRBV3-1 CASSTPQGAGETQYF
TRBV10-3 CAISPDAGGFNEQFF
TRBV5-1 CASSDRGSAYEQYF
TRBV19 CASNPHRGGAADTQYF
TRBV6-2/TRBV6-3 CASTPLGGREQFF
TRBV9 CASSVEIGGNYGYTF
TRBV18 CASSPKGITDTQYF
TRBV28 CASSGASTDTQYF
TRBV10-3 CAISESTGNYGYTF
TRBV6-5 CASSYRDTYGYTF
TRBV29-1 CSVQGQGWDTQYF
TRBV12-5 CASGLGTGGAFF
TRBV30 CAWSRNWETQYF
TRBV9 CASGIGNSGANVLTF